This TCR beta chain was identified during a study of T cell repertoires in cytomegalovirus infection (dated 2019 in TCRdb). Turning to the overall study: The peptide stimulations were aimed at well-studied HLA-B-restricted epitopes as well as recently identified HLA-C-restricted CMV epitopes, whose presentation resists viral immunomodulation. Because public TCR beta signatures pointed to carriage of CMV infection together with the matching HLA type, the HLA type of each donor mattered for the analysis.

V lost 3 bases and J lost 5 bases; the stretch between them is 14 bases long. CDR1 SEHNR and CDR2 FQNEAQ were looked up in the germline V gene (reference sequence). From the cysteine up to the phenylalanine, the CDR3 has a length of 15 residues. The CDR3 DNA has 45 bases and is translated from base 1. TCRdb names Illumina HiSeq 1500 as the instrument used. The raw public data were reprocessed by TCRdb itself: fastp quality trimming at Q25, MiXCR clonotype calling, in-frame beta chains only. For every CDR3 protein sequence, its rows merge into one entry that carries the most common genes and DNA. Recorded for this sample are about 110,000 distinct CDR3 sequences; 30% of them occurred a single time. The ten biggest clones cover around two fifths of the sample. This clonotype turned up a few times. It has no known antigen specificity. No base quality values were provided; no much bigger clone lies one nucleotide off.

Taken with the paper, the label for treatment or condition translates to: in vitro stimulation with specific CMV peptide epitopes to enrich CMV-specific T cells. Study-wide findings and limitations: Carriers of CMV infection plus the relevant HLA type were discriminated by the cumulative frequency of public TCR beta family members in the study cohort and in an independent 352-donor cohort. The ex vivo response was dominated by HLA-C-restricted CMV-specific TCR beta clonotypes, which also provided the single most frequent clonotype in two of eight donors.

This receptor was taken from a human donor in good health (CMV status not recorded). Some clones in this sample may be carry-over from other donors' samples. This sequence uses TRBV7-9 and TRBJ1-5, with the D gene too uncertain to name. The sample was CD8+ T cells from cultured PBMCs, taken from culture after CMV antigen stimulation. The bases are TGTGCCAGCAGCTTTGGATTTGGGATGCATCAGCCCCAGCATTTT. Its protein product is CASSFGFGMHQPQHF.